This record concerns one TCR beta chain sequence. This sample is part of a study of cytomegalovirus exposure and HLA in healthy donors. This CDR3 comprises 15 residues. Germline CDR1 MNHEY, CDR2 SVGAGI. Trimming left V 2 bases short and J 4 bases short, with 9 bases between. The study ran its PCR with 60 Vbeta and 13 Jbeta primers. Per the original data handling: Approximately 10 million shared chains were among approximately 80 million unique TCR beta chains counted in a later analysis. Produced via immunoSEQ multiplex PCR; TCRdb's table is partial and in-frame only. For V, J and clone size, that table is used; D and trimming come from the DNA. The table records about 150,000 clones, about 79% of them present only once.

This receptor was identified in a woman in her 30s in good health and CMV-seronegative. The source material was PBMCs. The chain uses TRBV6-5 and TRBJ2-6, with D maybe TRBD2 (5 bases). The CDR3 loop reads CASSYEGQGANVLTF. The CDR3 nucleotides read TGTGCCAGCAGTTACGAGGGCCAGGGGGCCAACGTCCTGACTTTC.